These 3 T cell receptor beta chains were sequenced from one sample in a study of blood T cell repertoires in COVID-19. Assay: immunoSEQ multiplex PCR; the TCRdb copy retains only in-frame clones and omits some. The data contain 250,000 to 300,000 clones, more than 80% of them singletons. Source material: PBMCs or T cells enriched from blood (not recorded which). The origin of the receptors is a woman in her twenties or thirties who had recovered from COVID-19.

The chain has TRBV25-1 and TRBJ1-3, with D possibly TRBD1 on 6 matching bases. Germline V gene sequence: CDR1 MGHDK, CDR2 SYGVNS. V dropped 2 bases and J dropped 0 bases, with 11 bases sitting between them. The CDR3 extends over 16 amino acids. For the CDR3, the DNA is TGTGCCAGCAGTGAAGGACAGTTCTTCTCTGGAAACACCATATATTTT. Protein: CASSEGQFFSGNTIYF.

This chain links TRBV18 with TRBJ1-5; 9 positions match TRBD1. The CDR3 contains 16 residues. Germline V gene sequence: CDR1 KGHSH, CDR2 LQKENI. V lost 5 bases, J lost 4 bases, and 9 bases stayed unmatched. CDR3 DNA sequence: TGTGCCAGCTCAAGGACAGGGGTTGAGAAGAATCAGCCCCAGCATTTT. This codes for CASSRTGVEKNQPQHF.

This sequence joins TRBV19 and TRBJ1-1; 8 bases align to TRBD1. The germline V gene encodes CDR1 LNHDA and CDR2 SQIVND (reference sequence). Unmatched junction bases numbered 1, after V lost 4 bases and J lost 3 bases. This CDR3 has 13 residues. CDR3 nucleotides: TGTGCCAGTAGTACGGACAGGGACACTGAAGCTTTCTTT. It is translated as CASSTDRDTEAFF.